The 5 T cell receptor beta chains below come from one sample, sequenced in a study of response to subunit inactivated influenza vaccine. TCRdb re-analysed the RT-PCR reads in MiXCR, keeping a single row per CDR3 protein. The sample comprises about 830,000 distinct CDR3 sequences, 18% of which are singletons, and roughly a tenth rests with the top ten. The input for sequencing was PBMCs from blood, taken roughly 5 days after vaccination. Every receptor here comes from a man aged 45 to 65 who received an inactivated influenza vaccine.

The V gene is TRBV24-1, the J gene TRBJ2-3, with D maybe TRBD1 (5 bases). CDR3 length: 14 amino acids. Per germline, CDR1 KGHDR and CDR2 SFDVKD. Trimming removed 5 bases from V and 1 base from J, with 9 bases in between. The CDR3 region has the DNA TGTGCCACCAGTGCCGGACACCGCACAGATACGCAGTATTTT. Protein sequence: CATSAGHRTDTQYF.

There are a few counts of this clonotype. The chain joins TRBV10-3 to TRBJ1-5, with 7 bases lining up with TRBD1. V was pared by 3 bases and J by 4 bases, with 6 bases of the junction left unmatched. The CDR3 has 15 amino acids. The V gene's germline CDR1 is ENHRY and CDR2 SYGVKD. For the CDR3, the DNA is TGTGCCATCAGTGACCCTCAGACAGGGAATCAGCCCCAGCATTTT. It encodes CAISDPQTGNQPQHF.

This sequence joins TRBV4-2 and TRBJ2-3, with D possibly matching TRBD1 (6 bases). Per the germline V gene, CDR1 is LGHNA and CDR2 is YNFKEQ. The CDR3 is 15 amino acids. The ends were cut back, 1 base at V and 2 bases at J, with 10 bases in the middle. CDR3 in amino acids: CASSQGAGDTDTQYF. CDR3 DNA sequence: TGTGCCAGCAGCCAAGGGGCAGGGGACACAGATACGCAGTATTTT.

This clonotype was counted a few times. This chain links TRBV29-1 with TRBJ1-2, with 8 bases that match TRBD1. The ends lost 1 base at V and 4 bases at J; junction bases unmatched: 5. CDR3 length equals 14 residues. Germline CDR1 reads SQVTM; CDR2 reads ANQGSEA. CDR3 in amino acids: CSVEGTGTLYGYTF. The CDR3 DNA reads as TGCAGCGTTGAAGGGACAGGGACCCTCTATGGCTACACCTTC.

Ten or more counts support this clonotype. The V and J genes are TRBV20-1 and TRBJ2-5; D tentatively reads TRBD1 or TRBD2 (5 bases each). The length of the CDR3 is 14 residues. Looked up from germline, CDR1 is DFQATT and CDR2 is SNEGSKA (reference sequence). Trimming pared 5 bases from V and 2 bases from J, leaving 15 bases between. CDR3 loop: CSAGGSDGQETQYF. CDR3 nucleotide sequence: TGCAGTGCTGGGGGATCGGACGGACAAGAGACCCAGTACTTC.